This T cell receptor (beta chain) was identified in a study of blood T cell repertoires in COVID-19. Study context: T cells, B-cell-depleted T cells, or PBMCs provided the cDNA or gDNA that served as material.

Authors' processing steps: Amplification of reference gene primers provided the estimated nucleated cell counts. Some clones are missing from TCRdb's copy, which holds only in-frame ones; the method was immunoSEQ multiplex PCR. V and J calls and clone size come straight from that table; D and trimming were deduced from the DNA. The sample lists about 180,000 clones; roughly 88% were seen once. CDR1 and CDR2 (germline): MNHEY, SMNVEV (reference sequence). This CDR3 comprises 16 residues. Between the trimmed V and J ends, which lost 5 bases and 5 bases, there was a span of 19 bases. The chain employs TRBV27 and TRBJ2-1; D is perhaps TRBD1 (6 bases). The sample was peripheral blood. The TCR sequence derives from a woman younger than 45 with acute or convalescent COVID-19. The CDR3 sequence: CASSLRTVSPNNEQFF. CDR3 in DNA: TGTGCCAGCAGTCTCCGGACAGTCTCTCCTAACAATGAGCAGTTCTTC.